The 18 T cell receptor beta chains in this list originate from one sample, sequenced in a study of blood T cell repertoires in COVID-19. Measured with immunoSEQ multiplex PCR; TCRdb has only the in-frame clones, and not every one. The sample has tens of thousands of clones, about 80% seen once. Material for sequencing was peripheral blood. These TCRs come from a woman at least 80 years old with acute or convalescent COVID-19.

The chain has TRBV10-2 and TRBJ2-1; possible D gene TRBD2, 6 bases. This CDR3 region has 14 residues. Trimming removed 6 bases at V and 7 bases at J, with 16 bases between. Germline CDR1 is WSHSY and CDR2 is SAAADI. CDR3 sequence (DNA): TGCGCCAGCAGGGAGGGCGGACTTACTAATGAGCAGTTCTTC. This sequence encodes CASREGGLTNEQFF.

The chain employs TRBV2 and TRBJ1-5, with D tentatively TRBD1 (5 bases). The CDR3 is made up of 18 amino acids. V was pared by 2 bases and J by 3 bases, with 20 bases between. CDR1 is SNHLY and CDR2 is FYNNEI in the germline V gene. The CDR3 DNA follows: TGTGCCAGCAGTGAACTGTTCGGGAGGGGTTGGTACAATCAGCCCCAGCATTTT. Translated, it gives CASSELFGRGWYNQPQHF.

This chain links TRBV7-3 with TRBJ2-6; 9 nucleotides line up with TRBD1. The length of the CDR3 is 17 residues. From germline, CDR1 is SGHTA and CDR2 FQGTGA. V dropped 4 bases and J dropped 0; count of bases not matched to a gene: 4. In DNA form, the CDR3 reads TGTGCCAGCAGCTCACAGGGGGCTGGCTCTGGGGCCAACGTCCTGACTTTC. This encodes CASSSQGAGSGANVLTF.

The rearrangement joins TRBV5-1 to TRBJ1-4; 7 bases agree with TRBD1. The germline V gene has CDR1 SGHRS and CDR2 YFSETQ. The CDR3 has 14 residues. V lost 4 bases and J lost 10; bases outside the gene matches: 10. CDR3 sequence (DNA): TGCGCCAGCAGCGCCGGGACAGCAGAGGGAAAACTGTTTTTT. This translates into CASSAGTAEGKLFF.

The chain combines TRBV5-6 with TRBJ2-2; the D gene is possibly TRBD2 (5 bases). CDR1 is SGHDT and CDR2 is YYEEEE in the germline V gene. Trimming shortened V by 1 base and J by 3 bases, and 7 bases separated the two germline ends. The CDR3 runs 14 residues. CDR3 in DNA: TGTGCCAGCAGCTTGTTCGGGGACACCGGGGAGCTGTTTTTT. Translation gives CASSLFGDTGELFF.

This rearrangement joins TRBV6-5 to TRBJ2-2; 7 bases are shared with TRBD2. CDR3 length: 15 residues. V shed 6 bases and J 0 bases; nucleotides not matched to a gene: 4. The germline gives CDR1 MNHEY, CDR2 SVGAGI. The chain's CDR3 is CASRGSGTNTGELFF. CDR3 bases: TGTGCCAGCAGGGGGAGCGGGACGAACACCGGGGAGCTGTTTTTT.

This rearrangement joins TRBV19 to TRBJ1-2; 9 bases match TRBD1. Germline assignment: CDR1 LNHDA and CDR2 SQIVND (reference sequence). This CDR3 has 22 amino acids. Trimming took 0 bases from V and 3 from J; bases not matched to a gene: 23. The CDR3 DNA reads TGTGCCAGTAGTATAGATCCGACAAAACAGGGGGCTACAACCACAATGGACTATGGCTACACCTTC. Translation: CASSIDPTKQGATTTMDYGYTF.

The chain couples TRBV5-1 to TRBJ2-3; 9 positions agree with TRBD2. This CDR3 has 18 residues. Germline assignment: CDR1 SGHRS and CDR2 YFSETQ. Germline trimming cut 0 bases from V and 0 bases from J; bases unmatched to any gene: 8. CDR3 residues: CASSLARSGRSSTDTQYF. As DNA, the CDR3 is TGCGCCAGCAGCTTGGCCCGGAGCGGGAGGTCTAGCACAGATACGCAGTATTTT.

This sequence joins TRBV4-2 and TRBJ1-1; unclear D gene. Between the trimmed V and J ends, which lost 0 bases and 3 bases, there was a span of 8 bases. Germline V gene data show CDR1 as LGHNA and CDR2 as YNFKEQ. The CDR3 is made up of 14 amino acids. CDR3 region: CASSQDSADTEAFF. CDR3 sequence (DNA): TGTGCCAGCAGCCAAGACAGCGCAGACACTGAAGCTTTCTTT.

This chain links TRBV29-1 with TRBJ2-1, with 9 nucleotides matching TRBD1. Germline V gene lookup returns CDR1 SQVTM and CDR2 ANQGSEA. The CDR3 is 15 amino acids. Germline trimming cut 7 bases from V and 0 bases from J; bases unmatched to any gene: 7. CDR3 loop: CSATGGRSSYNEQFF. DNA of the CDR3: TGCAGCGCCACAGGGGGCAGGAGCTCCTACAATGAGCAGTTCTTC.

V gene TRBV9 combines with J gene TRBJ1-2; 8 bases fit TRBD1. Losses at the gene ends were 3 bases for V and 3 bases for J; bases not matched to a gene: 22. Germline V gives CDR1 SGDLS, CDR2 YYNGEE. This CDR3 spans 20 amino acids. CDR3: CASSDRKPDRESQLDYGYTF. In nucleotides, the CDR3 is TGTGCCAGCAGCGATCGAAAACCGGACAGGGAGTCACAACTCGACTATGGCTACACCTTC.

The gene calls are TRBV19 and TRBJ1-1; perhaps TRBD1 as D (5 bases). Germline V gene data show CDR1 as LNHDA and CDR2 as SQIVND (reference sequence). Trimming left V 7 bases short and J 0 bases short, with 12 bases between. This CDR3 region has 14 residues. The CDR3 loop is CASNFRTLNTEAFF. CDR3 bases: TGTGCCAGTAATTTTCGGACATTGAACACTGAAGCTTTCTTT.

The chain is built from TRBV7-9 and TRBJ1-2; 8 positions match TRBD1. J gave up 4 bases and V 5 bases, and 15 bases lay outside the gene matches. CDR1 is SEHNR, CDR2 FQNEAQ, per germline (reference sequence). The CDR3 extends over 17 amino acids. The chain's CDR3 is CASSPPGGPGGFYGYTF. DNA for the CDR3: TGTGCCAGCAGCCCCCCCGGTGGGCCAGGGGGCTTCTATGGCTACACCTTC.

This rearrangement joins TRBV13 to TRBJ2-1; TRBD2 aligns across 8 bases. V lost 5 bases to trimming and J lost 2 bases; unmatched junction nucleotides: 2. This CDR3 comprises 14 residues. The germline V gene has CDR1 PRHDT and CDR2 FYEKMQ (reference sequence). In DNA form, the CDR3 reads TGTGCCAGCAGCCCGGGACTAGCCTACAATGAGCAGTTCTTC. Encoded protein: CASSPGLAYNEQFF.

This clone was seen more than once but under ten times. In DNA form, the CDR3 reads TGTGCCAGCAGTTCTTACCGACTAGCGCCCGGGGAGCTGTTTTTT. Translation gives CASSSYRLAPGELFF. The J gene is TRBJ2-2, the V gene TRBV11-3; 8 nucleotides line up with TRBD2. This CDR3 contains 15 residues. Germline CDR1 is SGHNT and CDR2 is YENEEA. After removal of 6 bases from V and 6 bases from J, the junction contained 9 bases not matched to a gene.

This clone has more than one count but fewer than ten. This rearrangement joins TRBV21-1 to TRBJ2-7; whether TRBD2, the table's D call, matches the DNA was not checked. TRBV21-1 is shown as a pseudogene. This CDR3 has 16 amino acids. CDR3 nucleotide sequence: TGTGCCAGCAGCAAGGCCAATAGCGGCGACTCCTACGAGCAGTACTTC. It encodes CASSKANSGDSYEQYF.

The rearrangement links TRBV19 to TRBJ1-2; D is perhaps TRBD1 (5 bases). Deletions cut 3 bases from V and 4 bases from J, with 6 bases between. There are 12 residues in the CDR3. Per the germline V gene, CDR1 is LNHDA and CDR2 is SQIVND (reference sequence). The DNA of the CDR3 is TGTGCCAGTAGTATTAGGGGCTATGGCTACACCTTC. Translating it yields CASSIRGYGYTF.

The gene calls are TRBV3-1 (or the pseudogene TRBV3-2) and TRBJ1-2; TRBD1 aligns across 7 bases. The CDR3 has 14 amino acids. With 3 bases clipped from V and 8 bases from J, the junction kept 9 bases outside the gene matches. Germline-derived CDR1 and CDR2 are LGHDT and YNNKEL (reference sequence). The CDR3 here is CASSQGQPGFGYTF. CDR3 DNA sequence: TGTGCCAGCAGCCAGGGACAGCCCGGGTTCGGCTACACCTTC.